This T cell receptor (beta chain) was profiled in a study of prognosis after radiotherapy for stage I lung cancer. At least ten counts were recorded for this clonotype. Two-round multiplex PCR amplified TCR beta CDR3 from genomic DNA. Primers targeting each individual TRBV and TRBJ gene were applied in first-round PCR. TCRdb re-derived calls from the multiplex PCR reads in MiXCR, one entry per CDR3 protein. The sample holds some 13,000 distinct CDR3 sequences; 47% are singletons and the top ten take about 30%. This CDR3 has 14 amino acids. With V trimmed by 1 base and J by 3 bases, 0 bases remained unmatched. Germline-derived CDR1 and CDR2 are LNHDA and SQIVND (reference sequence).

Material: PBMCs, obtained before or after stereotactic body radiation therapy (not recorded which). The chain recombines TRBV19 with TRBJ2-7, with 10 nucleotides matching TRBD1. The sequence came from a donor over 45 with non-small cell lung cancer. The CDR3 sequence is CASSIGTGGYEQYF. CDR3 in DNA: TGTGCCAGTAGTATAGGGACAGGGGGCTACGAGCAGTACTTC.